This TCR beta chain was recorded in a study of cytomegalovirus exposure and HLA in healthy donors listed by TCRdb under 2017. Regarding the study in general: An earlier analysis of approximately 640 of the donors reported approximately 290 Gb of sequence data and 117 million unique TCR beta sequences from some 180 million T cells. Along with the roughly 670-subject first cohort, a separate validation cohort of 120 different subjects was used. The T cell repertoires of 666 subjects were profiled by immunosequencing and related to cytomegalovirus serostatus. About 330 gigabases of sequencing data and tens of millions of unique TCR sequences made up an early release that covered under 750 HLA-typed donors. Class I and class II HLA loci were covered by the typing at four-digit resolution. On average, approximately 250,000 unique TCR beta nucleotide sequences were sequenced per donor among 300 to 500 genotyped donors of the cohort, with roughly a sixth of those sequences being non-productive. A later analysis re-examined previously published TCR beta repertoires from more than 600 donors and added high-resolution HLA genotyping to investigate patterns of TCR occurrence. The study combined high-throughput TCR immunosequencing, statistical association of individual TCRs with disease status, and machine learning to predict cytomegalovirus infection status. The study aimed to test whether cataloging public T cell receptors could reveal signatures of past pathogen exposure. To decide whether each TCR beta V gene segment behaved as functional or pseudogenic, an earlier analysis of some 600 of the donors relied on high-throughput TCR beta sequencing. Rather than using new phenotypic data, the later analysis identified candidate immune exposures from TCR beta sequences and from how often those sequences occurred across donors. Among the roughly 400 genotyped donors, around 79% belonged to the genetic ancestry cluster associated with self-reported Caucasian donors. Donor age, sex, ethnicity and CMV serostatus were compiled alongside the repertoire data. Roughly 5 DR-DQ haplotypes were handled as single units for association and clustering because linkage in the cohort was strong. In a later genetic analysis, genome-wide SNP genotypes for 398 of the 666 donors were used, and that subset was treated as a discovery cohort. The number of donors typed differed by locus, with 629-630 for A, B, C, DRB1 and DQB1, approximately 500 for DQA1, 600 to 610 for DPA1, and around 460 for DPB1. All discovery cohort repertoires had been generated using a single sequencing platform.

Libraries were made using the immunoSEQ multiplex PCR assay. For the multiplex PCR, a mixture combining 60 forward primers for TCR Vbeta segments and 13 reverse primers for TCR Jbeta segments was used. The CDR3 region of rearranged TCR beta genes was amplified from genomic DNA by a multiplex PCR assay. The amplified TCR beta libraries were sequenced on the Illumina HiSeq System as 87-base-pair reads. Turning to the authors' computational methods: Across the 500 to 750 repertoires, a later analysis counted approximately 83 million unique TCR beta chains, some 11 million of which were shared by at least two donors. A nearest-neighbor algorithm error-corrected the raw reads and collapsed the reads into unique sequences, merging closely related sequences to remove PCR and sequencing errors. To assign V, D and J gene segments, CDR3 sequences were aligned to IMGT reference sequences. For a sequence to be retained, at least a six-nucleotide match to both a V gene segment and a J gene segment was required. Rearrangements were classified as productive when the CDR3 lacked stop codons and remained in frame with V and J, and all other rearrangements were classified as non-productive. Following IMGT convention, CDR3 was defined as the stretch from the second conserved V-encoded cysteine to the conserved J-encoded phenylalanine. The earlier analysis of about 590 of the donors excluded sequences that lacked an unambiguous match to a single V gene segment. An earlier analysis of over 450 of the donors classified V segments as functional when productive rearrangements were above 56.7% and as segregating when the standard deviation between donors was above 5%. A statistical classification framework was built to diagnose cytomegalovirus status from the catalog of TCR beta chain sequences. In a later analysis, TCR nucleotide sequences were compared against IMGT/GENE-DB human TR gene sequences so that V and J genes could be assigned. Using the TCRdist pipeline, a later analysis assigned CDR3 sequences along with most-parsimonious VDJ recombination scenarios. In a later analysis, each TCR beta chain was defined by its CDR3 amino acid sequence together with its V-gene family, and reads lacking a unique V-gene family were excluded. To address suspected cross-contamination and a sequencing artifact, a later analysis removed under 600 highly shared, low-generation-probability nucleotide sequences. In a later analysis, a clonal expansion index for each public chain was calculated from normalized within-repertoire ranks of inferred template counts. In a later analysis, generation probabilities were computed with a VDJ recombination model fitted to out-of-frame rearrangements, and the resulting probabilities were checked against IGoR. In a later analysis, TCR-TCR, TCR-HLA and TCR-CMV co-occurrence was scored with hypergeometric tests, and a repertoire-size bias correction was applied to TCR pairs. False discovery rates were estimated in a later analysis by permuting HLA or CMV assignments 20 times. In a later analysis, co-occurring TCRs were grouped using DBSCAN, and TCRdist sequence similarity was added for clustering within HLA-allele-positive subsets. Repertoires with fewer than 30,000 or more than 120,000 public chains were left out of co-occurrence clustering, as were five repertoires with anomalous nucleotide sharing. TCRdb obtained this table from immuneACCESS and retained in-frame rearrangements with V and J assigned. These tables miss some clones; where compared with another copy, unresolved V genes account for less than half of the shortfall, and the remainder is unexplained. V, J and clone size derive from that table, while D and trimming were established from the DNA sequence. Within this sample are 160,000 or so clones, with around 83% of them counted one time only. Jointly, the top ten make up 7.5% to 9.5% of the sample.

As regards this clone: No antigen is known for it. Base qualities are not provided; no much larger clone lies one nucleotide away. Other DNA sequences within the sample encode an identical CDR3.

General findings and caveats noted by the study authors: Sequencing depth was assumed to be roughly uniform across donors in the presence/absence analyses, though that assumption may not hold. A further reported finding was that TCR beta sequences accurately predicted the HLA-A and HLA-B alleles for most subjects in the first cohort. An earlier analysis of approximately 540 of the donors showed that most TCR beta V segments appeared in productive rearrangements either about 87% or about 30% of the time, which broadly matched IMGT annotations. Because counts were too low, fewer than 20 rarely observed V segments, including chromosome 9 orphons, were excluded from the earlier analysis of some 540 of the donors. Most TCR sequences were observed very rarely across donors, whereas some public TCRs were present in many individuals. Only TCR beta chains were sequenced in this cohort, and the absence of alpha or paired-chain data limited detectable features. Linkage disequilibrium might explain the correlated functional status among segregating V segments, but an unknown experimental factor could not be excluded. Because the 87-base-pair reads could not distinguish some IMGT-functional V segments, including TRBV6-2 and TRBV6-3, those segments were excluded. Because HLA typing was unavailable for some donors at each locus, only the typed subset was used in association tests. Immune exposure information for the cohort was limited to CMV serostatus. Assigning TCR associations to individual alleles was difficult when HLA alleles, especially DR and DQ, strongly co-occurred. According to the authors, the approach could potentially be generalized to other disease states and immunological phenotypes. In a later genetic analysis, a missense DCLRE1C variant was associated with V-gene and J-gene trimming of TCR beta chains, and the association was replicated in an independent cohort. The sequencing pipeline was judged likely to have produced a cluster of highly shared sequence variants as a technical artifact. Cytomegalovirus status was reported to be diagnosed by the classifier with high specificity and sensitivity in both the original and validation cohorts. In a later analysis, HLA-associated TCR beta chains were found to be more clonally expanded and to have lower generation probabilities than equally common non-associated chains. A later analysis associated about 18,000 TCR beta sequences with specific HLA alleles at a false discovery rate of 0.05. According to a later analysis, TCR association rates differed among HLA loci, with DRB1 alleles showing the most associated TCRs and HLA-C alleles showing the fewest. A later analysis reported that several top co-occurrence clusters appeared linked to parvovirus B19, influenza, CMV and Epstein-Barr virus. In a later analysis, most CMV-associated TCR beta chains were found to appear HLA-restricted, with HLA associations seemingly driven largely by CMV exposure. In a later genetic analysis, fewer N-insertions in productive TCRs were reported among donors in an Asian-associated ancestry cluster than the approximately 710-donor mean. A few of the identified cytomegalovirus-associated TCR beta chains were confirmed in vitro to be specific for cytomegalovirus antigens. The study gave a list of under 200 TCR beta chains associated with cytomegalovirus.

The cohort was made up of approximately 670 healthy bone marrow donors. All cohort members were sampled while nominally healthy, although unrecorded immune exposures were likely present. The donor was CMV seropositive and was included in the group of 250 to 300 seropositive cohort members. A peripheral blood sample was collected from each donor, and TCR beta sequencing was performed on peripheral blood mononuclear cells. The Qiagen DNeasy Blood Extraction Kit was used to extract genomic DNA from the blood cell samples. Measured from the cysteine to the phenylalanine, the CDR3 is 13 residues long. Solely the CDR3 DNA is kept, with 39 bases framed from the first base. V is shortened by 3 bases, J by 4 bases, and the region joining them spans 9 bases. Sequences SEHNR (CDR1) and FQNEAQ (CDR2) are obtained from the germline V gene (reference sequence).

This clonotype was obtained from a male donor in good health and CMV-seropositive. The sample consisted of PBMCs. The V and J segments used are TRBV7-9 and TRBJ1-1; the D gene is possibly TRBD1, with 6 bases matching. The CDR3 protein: CASSLRGSTEAFF. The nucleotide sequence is TGTGCCAGCAGCTTGAGGGGGAGCACTGAAGCTTTCTTT.